This T cell receptor (beta chain) derives from a study of cytomegalovirus exposure and HLA in healthy donors. This clone was detected a few times. Its specificity is not known. In the PCR, 60 Vbeta and 13 Jbeta primers were used. Repertoires were generated with immunoSEQ multiplex PCR, while TCRdb's copy carries only in-frame clones and drops some. The data show roughly 180,000 clones, around 80% seen once. General observations from the study: Some TCR beta chains (164 of them) were listed as cytomegalovirus-associated.

The CDR3 runs 12 residues. Germline V lookup: CDR1 MRHNA, CDR2 SNTAGT. After removal of 6 bases from V and 5 bases from J, the junction contained 1 base not matched to a gene. The TCR sequence derives from a young woman in good health and CMV-seropositive. This sequence joins TRBV6-4 and TRBJ2-3; the match to TRBD1 covers 8 bases. The sequenced sample consisted of PBMCs. The CDR3 DNA sequence: TGTGCCAGCAGCGACAGGGGAGATACGCAGTATTTT. Amino acids: CASSDRGDTQYF.